A selection of T cell receptor beta chains follows, all from one sample in a study of post-analysis software for immune sequencing data. TCRdb passed the PCR reads through MiXCR, listing each CDR3 protein once. The sample lists approximately 660,000 distinct CDR3 sequences; roughly three fifths were seen once. Source material: blood. The receptors originated from a girl aged 2-10 years with multiple sclerosis. Both conserved end residues are part of each CDR3. A D gene is named only where the DNA matches it firmly. The size field is filled for only some rows; it gives once, few, many or a size class.

J	size	length	D	V	CDR3	DNA
TRBJ2-3	NA	15	TRBD2	TRBV29-1	CSVLGRGGNTDTQYF	TGCAGCGTGCTAGGGCGGGGGGGGAACACAGATACGCAGTATTTT
TRBJ1-2	few	16	TRBD1	TRBV5-1	CASSLEQGADGDGYTF	TGCGCCAGCAGCTTGGAGCAGGGGGCCGACGGGGATGGCTACACCTTC
TRBJ2-7	NA	16	TRBD2	TRBV5-1	CASSRPLAGGVYEQYF	TGCGCCAGCTCCCGACCCCTAGCGGGAGGTGTCTACGAGCAGTACTTC
TRBJ1-2	few	13	TRBD1	TRBV12-3/TRBV12-4	CASRGTGGNGYTF	TGTGCCAGCAGGGGGACAGGGGGAAATGGCTACACCTTC
TRBJ2-1	NA	16	TRBD1	TRBV7-2	CASSRFGQGSYNEQFF	TGTGCCAGCAGCCGATTCGGACAGGGCTCCTACAATGAGCAGTTCTTC
TRBJ2-5	NA	14	NA	TRBV3-1	CASSQRRGGETQYF	TGTGCCAGCAGCCAACGTAGGGGCGGAGAGACCCAGTACTTC
TRBJ2-7	NA	15	TRBD1	TRBV5-1	CASSPRDRQGYEQYF	TGCGCCAGCAGTCCCAGGGACAGGCAGGGCTACGAGCAGTACTTC
TRBJ2-3	NA	18	NA	TRBV7-2	CASSFKIGTPTSTDTQYF	TGTGCCAGCAGCTTTAAGATCGGGACGCCCACCAGCACAGATACGCAGTATTTT
TRBJ2-7	few	15	NA	TRBV9	CASSPQGTPPSGQYF	TGTGCCAGCAGCCCTCAAGGGACACCACCTTCCGGGCAGTACTTC
TRBJ2-1	few	15	NA	TRBV29-1	CSVVPRLSSYNEQFF	TGCAGCGTTGTCCCGCGCCTTAGCTCCTACAATGAGCAGTTCTTC
TRBJ1-2	NA	14	NA	TRBV29-1	CSVDRAGTNYGYTF	TGCAGCGTTGACCGGGCAGGGACTAACTATGGCTACACCTTC
TRBJ2-3	NA	15	NA	TRBV5-1	CASRADGASTDTQYF	TGCGCCAGCAGAGCGGACGGCGCTAGCACAGATACGCAGTATTTT
TRBJ2-1	NA	15	NA	TRBV5-1	CASSLVQGPLSEQFF	TGCGCCAGCAGCTTGGTCCAGGGGCCGTTGAGTGAGCAGTTCTTC
TRBJ2-3	NA	18	NA	TRBV15	CATSRELMTGLSTDTQYF	TGTGCCACCAGCAGAGAATTGATGACCGGCCTTAGCACAGATACGCAGTATTTT
TRBJ2-3	NA	17	TRBD2	TRBV10-3	CAISQAGFSGDKDTQYF	TGTGCCATCAGTCAGGCCGGATTTAGCGGGGACAAAGATACACAGTATTTT
TRBJ2-1	NA	12	NA	TRBV12-3/TRBV12-4	CASSLEPPKQFF	TGTGCCAGCAGTTTGGAGCCTCCCAAGCAGTTCTTC
TRBJ2-6	NA	16	TRBD2	TRBV30	CAWSPGGGPGANVLTF	TGTGCCTGGAGCCCCGGGGGGGGTCCTGGGGCCAACGTCCTGACTTTC
TRBJ2-3	NA	14	NA	TRBV12-3/TRBV12-4	CASSSPDGGHTQYF	TGTGCCAGCAGTTCCCCCGACGGAGGGCATACGCAGTATTTT
TRBJ2-5	NA	15	TRBD2	TRBV5-1	CASSSTLAGGETQYF	TGCGCCAGCAGCTCAACACTAGCGGGAGGAGAGACCCAGTACTTC